A selection of T cell receptor beta chains follows, all from one sample in a study of blood T cell repertoires in COVID-19. Clones were sequenced by immunoSEQ multiplex PCR, and TCRdb holds only the in-frame ones, with some missing. The table shows under 200,000 clones, with over 80% occurring only once. The sequenced material came from PBMCs or T cells enriched from blood (not recorded which). Receptors originate from a woman in her thirties who had been exposed to COVID-19. Both conserved end residues are part of each CDR3. Fields, in order: J gene, D gene, clone size, V gene, CDR3 DNA, CDR3 protein. A D gene is named only where the DNA matches it firmly. The listing skips clone size in some rows; elsewhere it reads once, few, many or a size class.

>TRBJ2-2|NA|NA|TRBV3-1/TRBV3-2
TGTGCCAGCAGCCAGGATCGGGGATCGAACACCGGGGAGCTGTTTTTT
CASSQDRGSNTGELFF
>TRBJ2-3|TRBD2|NA|TRBV11-3
TGTGCCAGCAGCCCCCCCTCCAGCGGGGGGGCCGATACGCAGTATTTT
CASSPPSSGGADTQYF
>TRBJ2-1|TRBD2|once|TRBV11-2
TGTGCCAGCAGCCCCAGTGGGGGGGGCAATGAGCAGTTCTTC
CASSPSGGGNEQFF
>TRBJ1-5|NA|once|TRBV9
TGTGCCAGCAGCGTAGCCGGAGAGAGCAATCAGCCCCAGCATTTT
CASSVAGESNQPQHF
>TRBJ2-3|TRBD2|NA|TRBV28
TGTGCCAGCAGTTTCCAAGCGGGGGGTAGCACAGATACGCAGTATTTT
CASSFQAGGSTDTQYF
>TRBJ2-7|NA|few|TRBV18
TGTGCCAGCTCACCAGAAGAAGAGAGGGTGTACGAGCAGTACTTC
CASSPEEERVYEQYF
>TRBJ1-5|NA|many|TRBV2
TGTGCCAGCGATGAAGGGTCAGGACAGCCCCAGCATTTT
CASDEGSGQPQHF
>TRBJ1-4|NA|NA|TRBV5-1
TGCGCCAGCAGCTTGGCCAGGCAGGGAAATGAAAAACTGTTTTTT
CASSLARQGNEKLFF
>TRBJ1-5|TRBD1|NA|TRBV19
TGTGCCAGTAGTATTACAGGGGGTGGTCAGCCCCAGCATTTT
CASSITGGGQPQHF
>TRBJ2-7|NA|NA|TRBV9
TGTGCCAGCAGCGTCTCGACCATCGATGACATTCGGGAGCAGTACTTC
CASSVSTIDDIREQYF
>TRBJ1-2|TRBD1|NA|TRBV9
TGTGCCAGCAGCGTAGCCGGACAGGGTGTTGAAGGCTACACCTTC
CASSVAGQGVEGYTF
>TRBJ2-3|TRBD2|NA|TRBV7-2
TGTGCCAGCAGCTTATCGGGAGGGGCAGATACGCAGTATTTT
CASSLSGGADTQYF
>TRBJ1-4|NA|NA|TRBV4-1
TGCGCCAGCAGCCTCGCGCTTGGGGCTACAGAAAAACTGTTTTTT
CASSLALGATEKLFF
>TRBJ1-3|NA|few|TRBV3-1/TRBV3-2
TGTGCCAGCAGCCAAGCCTTGGGGGCGAGGGGAAACACCATATATTTT
CASSQALGARGNTIYF
>TRBJ2-3|NA|NA|TRBV5-8
TGTGCCAGCAGCTTGGGTACGACTAGCACAGATACGCAGTATTTT
CASSLGTTSTDTQYF
>TRBJ1-2|TRBD1|once|TRBV14
TGTGCCAGCAGCCAATTAGGACAGGGCCTTATCTCGGACTATGGCTACACCTTC
CASSQLGQGLISDYGYTF
>TRBJ1-2|NA|NA|TRBV29-1
TGCAGCGTTGAGGTCTTCCCACTTTTTGACTATGGCTACACCTTC
CSVEVFPLFDYGYTF
>TRBJ2-7|NA|NA|TRBV6-2/TRBV6-3
TGTGCCAGCAGTTACTGGCCTTCAGAATACGAGCAGTACTTC
CASSYWPSEYEQYF
>TRBJ2-1|TRBD1|NA|TRBV7-7
TGTGCTAGCAGCCCAACAGGGGGGCCCTACAATGAGCAGTTCTTC
CASSPTGGPYNEQFF
>TRBJ2-3|NA|NA|TRBV7-6
TGTGCCAGCAGCTTAGCGGTTTTGGGCTACGGCACAGATACGCAGTATTTT
CASSLAVLGYGTDTQYF
>TRBJ2-2|NA|NA|TRBV6-5
TGTGCCAGCAGACAGGCGAACACCGGGGAGCTGTTTTTT
CASRQANTGELFF
>TRBJ1-1|TRBD1|NA|TRBV6-2/TRBV6-3
TGTGCCAGCAGTTCCCGGGACAGGGTAACTGAAGCTTTCTTT
CASSSRDRVTEAFF
>TRBJ2-2|NA|NA|TRBV5-5
TGTGCCAGCAGTTCGACACTGAACACCGGGGAGCTGTTTTTT
CASSSTLNTGELFF
>TRBJ2-2|NA|few|TRBV4-1
TGCGCCAGCAGCCAAGCCTCGGACTCCACCGGGGAGCTGTTTTTT
CASSQASDSTGELFF
>TRBJ2-7|NA|NA|TRBV5-6
TGTGCCAGCAGCTTGGCGGTCAACGAGCAGTACTTC
CASSLAVNEQYF
>TRBJ2-5|TRBD2|NA|TRBV4-1
TGCGCCAGCAGCCAAGCTATGGACGGGACTAGCGGGGCCCAGTACTTC
CASSQAMDGTSGAQYF
>TRBJ1-1|NA|once|TRBV19
TGTGCCAGTAGCCAGGACAGAGTGCCTTTCTTT
CASSQDRVPFF
>TRBJ1-2|NA|NA|TRBV18
TGTGCCAGCTCACCAAAGGGGCAGAGCTATGGCTACACCTTC
CASSPKGQSYGYTF
>TRBJ2-3|NA|NA|TRBV10-3
TGTGCCATCAGTGAGTCGACACAAGGCCGTACGGTACAGATAAGCACAGATACGCAGTATTTT
CAISESTQGRTVQISTDTQYF
>TRBJ2-7|NA|NA|TRBV5-5
TGTGCCAGCAACTTTTTCTCTACAGGGACCGACGAGCAGTACTTC
CASNFFSTGTDEQYF
>TRBJ2-7|TRBD1|NA|TRBV11-2
TGTGCCAGCAGCTTAGAGACCGCAGGGGGTTACGAGCAGTACTTC
CASSLETAGGYEQYF
>TRBJ1-1|NA|NA|TRBV3-1/TRBV3-2
TGTGCCAGCAGCCAAGCTCCGCAGGCTGAAGCTTTCTTT
CASSQAPQAEAFF
>TRBJ2-1|TRBD2|NA|TRBV19
TGTGCCAGTAAGTCGTTCGTAGCGGGGGGGCGTTGGAATGAGCAGTTCTTC
CASKSFVAGGRWNEQFF
>TRBJ1-1|NA|NA|TRBV7-3
TGTGCCAGCAGCTTAACGCGGACAGACACTGAAGCTTTCTTT
CASSLTRTDTEAFF
>TRBJ1-5|NA|few|TRBV19
TGTGCCAGTAGTATTTCGGGAACCCCGCAGCATTTT
CASSISGTPQHF
>TRBJ2-3|TRBD2|once|TRBV30
TGTGCCTGGAGTGTCGGAGCGGGGGGGCTCACAGATACGCAGTATTTT
CAWSVGAGGLTDTQYF
>TRBJ1-2|TRBD1|NA|TRBV3-1/TRBV3-2
TGTGCCAGCAGCCAAGATATCCAGGGGGCTACCTATGGCTACACCTTC
CASSQDIQGATYGYTF
>TRBJ1-1|TRBD1|few|TRBV29-1
TGCAGCGCTAACTCACAGGGGGTCGGCACTGAAGCTTTCTTT
CSANSQGVGTEAFF
>TRBJ1-3|TRBD1|NA|TRBV5-5
TGTGCCAGCAGCTGGACCGGGACAGGGTTAGGAAACACCATATATTTT
CASSWTGTGLGNTIYF
>TRBJ1-2|TRBD1|NA|TRBV5-1
TGCGCCAGCAGCTTGGTACAGGGGAGCGGTGGCTACACCTTC
CASSLVQGSGGYTF
>TRBJ2-7|TRBD1|NA|TRBV11-1
TGTGCCAGCAGCCCCTACGGACAGGGAAGCTCCTACGAGCAGTACTTC
CASSPYGQGSSYEQYF
>TRBJ1-2|NA|NA|TRBV7-9
TGTGCCGCCTTGCGGTTTGTGGACTATGGCTACACCTTC
CAALRFVDYGYTF
>TRBJ1-6|NA|few|TRBV27
TGTGCCAGCAGTTTAAAGCCCAGGGAACGGCCAAATTCACCCCTCCACTTT
CASSLKPRERPNSPLHF
>TRBJ1-2|NA|NA|TRBV9
TGTGCCAGCAGCGTAGACGGAGATGGCTACACCTTC
CASSVDGDGYTF
>TRBJ2-1|TRBD1|few|TRBV2
TGTGCCAGCAGTGAACCGGGACAGGGGAGGGATGAGCAGTTCTTC
CASSEPGQGRDEQFF
>TRBJ1-4|NA|NA|TRBV28
TGTGCCAGCAAGGGGGGGGGTAATGAAAAACTGTTTTTT
CASKGGGNEKLFF
>TRBJ1-2|TRBD1|NA|TRBV4-1
TGCGCCAGCAGCCATCAGGGGGAAGATGGCTACACCTTC
CASSHQGEDGYTF
>TRBJ1-6|NA|NA|TRBV3-1/TRBV3-2
TGTGCCAGCAGCCAAGCCCCTAACAGTTCACCCCTCCACTTT
CASSQAPNSSPLHF
>TRBJ2-7|NA|NA|TRBV15
TGTGCCACCAGCAGATCGCGGGACCCGAATAACTACGAGCAGTACTTC
CATSRSRDPNNYEQYF
>TRBJ2-3|TRBD1|NA|TRBV7-3
TGTGCCAGCAGCTTAACGGGTGGCAGGGGGTTAACAGATACGCAGTATTTT
CASSLTGGRGLTDTQYF
>TRBJ2-3|NA|once|TRBV5-1
TGCGCCAGCAGCCCCTGGGGTAGCGGCACAGATACGCAGTATTTT
CASSPWGSGTDTQYF
>TRBJ1-4|TRBD1|NA|TRBV5-4
TGTGCCAGCAGCCCGGGGACAGCTGCAACTAATGAAAAACTGTTTTTT
CASSPGTAATNEKLFF
>TRBJ1-4|NA|NA|TRBV21-1
TGTGCCAGAGGCCCCATGGGGCGTCCCTTTTCCGAAAAACTGTTTTTT
CARGPMGRPFSEKLFF
>TRBJ2-7|TRBD2|NA|TRBV10-2
TGCGCCAGCAGTGGTCTAGCGGGGAGCTCCTACGAGCAGTACTTC
CASSGLAGSSYEQYF
>TRBJ2-1|TRBD2|many|TRBV7-2
TGTGCCAGCAGCTCGACCCGGGAGGATGAGCAGTTCTTC
CASSSTREDEQFF
>TRBJ1-4|TRBD1|NA|TRBV5-4
TGTGCCAGCAGGGTGGGACAGGGTAATGAAAAACTGTTTTTT
CASRVGQGNEKLFF
>TRBJ2-1|TRBD2|NA|TRBV3-1/TRBV3-2
TGTGCCAGCAGCCATACTAGCGGGGGTTACAATGAGCAGTTCTTC
CASSHTSGGYNEQFF